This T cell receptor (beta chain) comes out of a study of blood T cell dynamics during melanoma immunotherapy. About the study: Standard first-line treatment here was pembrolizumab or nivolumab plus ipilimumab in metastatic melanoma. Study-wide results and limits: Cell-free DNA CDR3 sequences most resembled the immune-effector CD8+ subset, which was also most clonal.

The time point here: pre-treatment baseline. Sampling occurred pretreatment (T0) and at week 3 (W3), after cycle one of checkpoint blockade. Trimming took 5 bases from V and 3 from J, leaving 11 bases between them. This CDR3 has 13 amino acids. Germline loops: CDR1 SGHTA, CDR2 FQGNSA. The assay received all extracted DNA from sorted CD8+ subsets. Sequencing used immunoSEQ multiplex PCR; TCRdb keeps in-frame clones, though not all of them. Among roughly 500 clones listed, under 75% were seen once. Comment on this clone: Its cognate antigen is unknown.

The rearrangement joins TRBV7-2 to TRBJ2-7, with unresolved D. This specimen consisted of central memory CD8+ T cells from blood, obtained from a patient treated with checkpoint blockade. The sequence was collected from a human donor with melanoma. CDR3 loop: CASSTTGNYEQYF. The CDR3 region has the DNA TGTGCCAGCAGCACCACTGGAAACTACGAGCAGTACTTC. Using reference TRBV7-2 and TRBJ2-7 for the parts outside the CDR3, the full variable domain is GAGVSQSPSNKVTEKGKDVELRCDPISGHTALYWYRQSLGQGLEFLIYFQGNSAPDKSGLPSDRFSAERTGGSVSTLTIQRTQQEDSAVYLCASSTTGNYEQYFGPGTRLTVT.